This record looks at one T cell receptor beta chain sequence and its context. Its antigen is currently unknown. Sample time point: peripheral blood 6 weeks after treatment start. This entry belongs to a study of PD-L1 blockade in urothelial cancer. On the study more broadly: Every 3 weeks, patients received intravenous atezolizumab 1,200 mg, beginning 2014. A median of 141,255 T cells was found in the blood samples.

Findings and caveats of the study: Below-median blood TCR clonality before treatment forecast better survival.

The V end was cut by 1 base, the J end by 6 bases, with 12 bases between. This CDR3 comprises 14 residues. CDR1 SGHAT and CDR2 FQDESV come from the germline V gene (reference sequence). Assay: immunoSEQ multiplex PCR; the TCRdb copy retains only in-frame clones and omits some. Among more than 40,000 clones listed, 83% were seen once. Sample: PBMCs, taken around atezolizumab (anti-PD-L1) treatment. The chain combines TRBV11-1 with TRBJ1-2, with unresolved D. This sequence originates from a man in his sixties with urothelial cancer. The chain's CDR3 is CASSLESNSNGYTF. The CDR3 DNA reads as TGTGCCAGCAGCTTAGAATCAAACAGCAATGGCTACACCTTC.